This T cell receptor (beta chain) comes out of a study of blood T cell repertoires in COVID-19. The assay was immunoSEQ multiplex PCR, and TCRdb's table has in-frame clones only and misses some. The sample holds around 400,000 clones, 80% to 95% seen once. The CDR3 runs 15 residues. V was pared by 0 bases and J by 9 bases, with 15 bases between. Germline V gene data show CDR1 as SGHRS and CDR2 as YFSETQ. The sequencing input was PBMCs or T cells enriched from blood (not recorded which). This TCR derives from a woman between 40 and 55 years old who had been exposed to COVID-19. The V and J genes are TRBV5-1 and TRBJ1-4; D call uncertain. The DNA of the CDR3 is TGCGCCAGCAGCTTGGACGCGGGATTGGGGAAAAAACTGTTTTTT. Translating it yields CASSLDAGLGKKLFF. Drawing the rest from reference TRBV5-1 and TRBJ1-4, the complete variable domain is KAGVTQTPRYLIKTRGQQVTLSCSPISGHRSVSWYQQTPGQGLQFLFEYFSETQRNKGNFPGRFSGRQFSNSRSEMNVSTLELGDSALYLCASSLDAGLGKKLFFGSGTQLSVL.